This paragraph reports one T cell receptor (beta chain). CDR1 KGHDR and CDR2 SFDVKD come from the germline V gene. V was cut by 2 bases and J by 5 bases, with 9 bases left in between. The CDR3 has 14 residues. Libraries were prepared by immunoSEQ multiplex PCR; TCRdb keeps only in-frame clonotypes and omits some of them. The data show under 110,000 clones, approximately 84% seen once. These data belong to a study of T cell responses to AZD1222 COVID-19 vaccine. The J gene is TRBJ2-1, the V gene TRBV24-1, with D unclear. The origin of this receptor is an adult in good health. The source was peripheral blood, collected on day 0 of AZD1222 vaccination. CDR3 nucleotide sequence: TGTGCCACCAGTGATTCTAGGGTGAACAATGAGCAGTTCTTC. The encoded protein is CATSDSRVNNEQFF.